This T cell receptor (beta chain) was profiled in a study of T cells in Graves' hyperthyroidism and ophthalmopathy. TCR beta CDR3 region amplification was performed from RNA transcripts. RT-PCR in the first round (using the HTBI primer set) targeted the TCR CDR3. TCRdb used MiXCR to reprocess the multiplex PCR reads, holding one entry per CDR3 protein. The sample lists about 550,000 distinct CDR3 sequences, 20% to 25% occurring once. The V and J ends lost 4 bases and 3 bases respectively, with 9 bases between them. The CDR3 is 13 amino acids. The germline gives CDR1 MNHEY, CDR2 SVGAGI. With regard to this clonotype: Its antigen is undetermined.

General observations from the study: In the blood, most expanded thyroid clonotypes above 0.001 appeared as well.

The TCR originated in a man aged 18 to 35 with Graves' hyperthyroidism. Sequenced: blood. The chain employs TRBV6-5 and TRBJ2-5; unclear D gene. Here the CDR3 reads CASSFLEKETQYF. The CDR3 region has the DNA TGTGCCAGCAGTTTCCTAGAAAAAGAGACCCAGTACTTC.